This record concerns one T cell receptor (beta chain) sequence. This clonotype showed up just a few times. Its binding antigen is unknown. No much larger clone exists at a distance of one base, and base qualities are not known. From its cysteine to its phenylalanine, the CDR3 spans 15 amino acids. Of the read, only the CDR3 DNA is kept; its 45 bases are in frame from base 1. Looking up the germline V gene yields CDR1 SGHVS and CDR2 FQNEAQ. Cut back by 5 bases and 4 bases, the V and J ends lie 14 bases apart. The sample comes from a study of T cell repertoires in cytomegalovirus infection (dated by TCRdb to between 2017 and 2020). For context, the study as a whole: Recently identified HLA-C-restricted CMV epitopes, whose presentation resists viral immunomodulation, were targeted by peptide stimulations together with well-studied HLA-B-restricted epitopes. Because public TCR beta signatures pointed to carriage of CMV infection together with the matching HLA type, the HLA type of each donor mattered for the analysis. Broad study findings and their caveats: Cumulative frequency of public TCR beta family members discriminated carriers of CMV infection plus the relevant HLA type in this cohort and an independent 352-donor cohort. The ex vivo response was dominated by HLA-C-restricted CMV-specific TCR beta clonotypes, which also provided the single most frequent clonotype in two of eight donors.

The sample's treatment or condition label is to be understood as: in vitro stimulation with specific CMV peptide epitopes to enrich CMV-specific T cells. The sequencer was an Illumina HiSeq 1500. In TCRdb, the public reads were trimmed at Q25 with fastp and aligned with MiXCR, with productive beta chains retained. For every CDR3 protein sequence, its rows merge into one entry that carries the most common genes and DNA. This sample comprises more than 250,000 distinct CDR3 sequences, just under 25% of them detected only once. Roughly 13% of the sample goes to the ten largest clones. Here the chain combines TRBV7-8 and TRBJ1-4; there is no confident call for the D gene. This specimen consisted of cultured PBMCs, obtained from culture after CMV antigen stimulation. The source of this sequence is a human donor in good health (CMV status not recorded). Some clones in this sample may be carry-over from other donors' samples. The nucleotide sequence reads as follows: TGTGCCAGCAGCCAAGGGCTACACGGTAATGAAAAACTGTTTTTT. This encodes CASSQGLHGNEKLFF.